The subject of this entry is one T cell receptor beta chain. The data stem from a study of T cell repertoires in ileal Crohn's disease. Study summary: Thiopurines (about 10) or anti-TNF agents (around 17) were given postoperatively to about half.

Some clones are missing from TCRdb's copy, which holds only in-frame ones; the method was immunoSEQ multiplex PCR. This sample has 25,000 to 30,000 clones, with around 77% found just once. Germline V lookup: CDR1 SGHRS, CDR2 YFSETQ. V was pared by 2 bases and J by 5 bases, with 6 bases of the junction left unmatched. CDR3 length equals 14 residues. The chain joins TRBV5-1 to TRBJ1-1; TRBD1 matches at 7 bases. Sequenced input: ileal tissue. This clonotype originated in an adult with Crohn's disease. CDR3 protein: CASSFNRGDTEAFF. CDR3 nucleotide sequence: TGCGCCAGCAGCTTTAACAGGGGAGATACTGAAGCTTTCTTT.